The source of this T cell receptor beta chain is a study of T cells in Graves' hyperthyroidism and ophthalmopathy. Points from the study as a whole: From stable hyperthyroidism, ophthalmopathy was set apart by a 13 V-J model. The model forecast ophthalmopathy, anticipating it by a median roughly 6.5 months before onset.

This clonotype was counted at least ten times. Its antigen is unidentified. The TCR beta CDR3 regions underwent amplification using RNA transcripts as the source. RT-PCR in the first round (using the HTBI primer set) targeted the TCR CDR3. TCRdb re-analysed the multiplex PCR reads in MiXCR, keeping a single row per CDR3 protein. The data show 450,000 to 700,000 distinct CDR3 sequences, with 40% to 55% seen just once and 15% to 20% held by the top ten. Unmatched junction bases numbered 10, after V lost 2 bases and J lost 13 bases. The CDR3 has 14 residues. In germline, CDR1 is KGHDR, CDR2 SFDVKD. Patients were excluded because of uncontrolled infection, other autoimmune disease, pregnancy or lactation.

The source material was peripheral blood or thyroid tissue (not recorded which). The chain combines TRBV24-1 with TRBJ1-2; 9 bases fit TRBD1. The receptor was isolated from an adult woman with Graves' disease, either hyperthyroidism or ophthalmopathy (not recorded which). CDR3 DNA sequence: TGTGCCACCAGTGATTCACGGACAGGGGTTGGCGGCACCTTC. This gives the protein CATSDSRTGVGGTF.